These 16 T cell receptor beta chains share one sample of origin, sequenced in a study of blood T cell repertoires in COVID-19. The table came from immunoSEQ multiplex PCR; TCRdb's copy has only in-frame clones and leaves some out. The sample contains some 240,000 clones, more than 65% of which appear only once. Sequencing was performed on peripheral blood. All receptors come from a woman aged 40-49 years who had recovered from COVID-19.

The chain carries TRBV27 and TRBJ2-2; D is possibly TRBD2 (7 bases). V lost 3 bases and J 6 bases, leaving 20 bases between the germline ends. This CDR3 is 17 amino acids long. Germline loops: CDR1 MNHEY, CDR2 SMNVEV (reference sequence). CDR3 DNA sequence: TGTGCCAGCAGTTTTGAGGGGGGGTTCTTTTCTTCCGGGGAGCTGTTTTTT. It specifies CASSFEGGFFSSGELFF.

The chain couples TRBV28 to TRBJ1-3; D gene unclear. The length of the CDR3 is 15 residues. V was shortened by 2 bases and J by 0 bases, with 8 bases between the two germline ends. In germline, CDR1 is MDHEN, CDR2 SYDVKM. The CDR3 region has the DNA TGTGCCAGCAGTTTAGCGGGATCCTCTGGAAACACCATATATTTT. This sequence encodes CASSLAGSSGNTIYF.

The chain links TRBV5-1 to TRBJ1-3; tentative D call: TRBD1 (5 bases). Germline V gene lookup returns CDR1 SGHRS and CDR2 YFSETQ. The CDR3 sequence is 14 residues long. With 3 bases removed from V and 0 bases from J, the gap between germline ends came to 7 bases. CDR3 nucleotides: TGCGCCAGCAGCTCGACAGTCTCTGGAAACACCATATATTTT. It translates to CASSSTVSGNTIYF.

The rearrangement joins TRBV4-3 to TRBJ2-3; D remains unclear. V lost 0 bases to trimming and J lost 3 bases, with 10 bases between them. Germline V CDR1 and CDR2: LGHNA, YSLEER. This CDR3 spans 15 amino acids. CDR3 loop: CASSQDPGPTDTQYF. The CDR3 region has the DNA TGCGCCAGCAGCCAAGATCCAGGCCCTACAGATACGCAGTATTTT.

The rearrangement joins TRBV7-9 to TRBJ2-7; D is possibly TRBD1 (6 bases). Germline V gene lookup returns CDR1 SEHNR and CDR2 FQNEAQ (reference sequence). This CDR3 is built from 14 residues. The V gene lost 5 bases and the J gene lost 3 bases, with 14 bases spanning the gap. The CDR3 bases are TGTGCCAGCAGCCCGGGTACAGGGAACTACGAGCAGTACTTC. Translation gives CASSPGTGNYEQYF. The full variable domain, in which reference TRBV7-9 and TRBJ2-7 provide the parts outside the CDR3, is DTGVSQNPRHKITKRGQNVTFRCDPISEHNRLYWYRQTLGQGPEFLTYFQNEAQLEKSRLLSDRFSAERPKGSFSTLEIQRTEQGDSAMYLCASSPGTGNYEQYFGPGTRLTVT.

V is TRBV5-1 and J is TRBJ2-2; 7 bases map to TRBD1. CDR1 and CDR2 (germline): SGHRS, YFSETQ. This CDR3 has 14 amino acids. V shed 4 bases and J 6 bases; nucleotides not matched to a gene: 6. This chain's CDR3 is CASSVTGEPGELFF. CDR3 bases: TGCGCCAGCAGCGTTACAGGGGAACCCGGGGAGCTGTTTTTT. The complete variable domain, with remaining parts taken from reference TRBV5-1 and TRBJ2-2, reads KAGVTQTPRYLIKTRGQQVTLSCSPISGHRSVSWYQQTPGQGLQFLFEYFSETQRNKGNFPGRFSGRQFSNSRSEMNVSTLELGDSALYLCASSVTGEPGELFFGEGSRLTVL.

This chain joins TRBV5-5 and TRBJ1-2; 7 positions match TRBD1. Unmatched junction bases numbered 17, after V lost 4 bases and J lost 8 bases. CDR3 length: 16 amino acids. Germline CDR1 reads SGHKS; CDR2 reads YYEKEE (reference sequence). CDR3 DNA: TGTGCCAGCAGCCAAACGACGGGACAGAGAATAATGGGCTACACCTTC. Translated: CASSQTTGQRIMGYTF.

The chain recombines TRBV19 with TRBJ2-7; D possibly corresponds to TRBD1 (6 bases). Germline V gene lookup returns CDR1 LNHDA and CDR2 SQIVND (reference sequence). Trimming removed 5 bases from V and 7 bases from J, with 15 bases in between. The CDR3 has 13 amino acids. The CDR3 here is CASSQEQGREQYF. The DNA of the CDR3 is TGTGCCAGTAGTCAGGAACAGGGAAGGGAGCAGTACTTC. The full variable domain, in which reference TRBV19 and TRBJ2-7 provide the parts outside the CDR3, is DGGITQSPKYLFRKEGQNVTLSCEQNLNHDAMYWYRQDPGQGLRLIYYSQIVNDFQKGDIAEGYSVSREKKESFPLTVTSAQKNPTAFYLCASSQEQGREQYFGPGTRLTVT.

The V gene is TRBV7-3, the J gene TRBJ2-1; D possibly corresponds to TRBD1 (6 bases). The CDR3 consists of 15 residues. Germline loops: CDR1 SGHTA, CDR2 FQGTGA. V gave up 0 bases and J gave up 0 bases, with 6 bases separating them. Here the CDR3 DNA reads TGTGCCAGCAGCTTAACAGGGGGCTCCTACAATGAGCAGTTCTTC. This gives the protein CASSLTGGSYNEQFF. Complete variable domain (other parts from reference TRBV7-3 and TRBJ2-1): GAGVSQTPSNKVTEKGKYVELRCDPISGHTALYWYRQSLGQGPEFLIYFQGTGAADDSGLPNDRFFAVRPEGSVSTLKIQRTERGDSAVYLCASSLTGGSYNEQFFGPGTRLTVL.

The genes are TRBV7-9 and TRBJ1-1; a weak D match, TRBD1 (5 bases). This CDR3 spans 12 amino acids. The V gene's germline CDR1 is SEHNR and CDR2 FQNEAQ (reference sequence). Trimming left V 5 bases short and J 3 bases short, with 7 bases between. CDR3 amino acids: CASSRQYTEAFF. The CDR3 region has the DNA TGTGCCAGCAGCCGACAGTACACTGAAGCTTTCTTT.

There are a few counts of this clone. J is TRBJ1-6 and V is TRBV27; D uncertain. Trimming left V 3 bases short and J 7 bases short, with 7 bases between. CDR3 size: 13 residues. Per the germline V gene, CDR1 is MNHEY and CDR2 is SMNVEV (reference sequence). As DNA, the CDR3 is TGTGCCAGCAGTTTTGTTAAAAATTCACCCCTCCACTTT. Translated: CASSFVKNSPLHF.

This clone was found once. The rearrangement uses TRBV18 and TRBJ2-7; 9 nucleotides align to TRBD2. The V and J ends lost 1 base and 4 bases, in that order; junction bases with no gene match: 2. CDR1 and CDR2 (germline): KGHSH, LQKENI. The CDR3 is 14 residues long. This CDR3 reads CASSPRGLAYEQYF. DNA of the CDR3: TGTGCCAGCTCACCACGGGGACTAGCTTACGAGCAGTACTTC.

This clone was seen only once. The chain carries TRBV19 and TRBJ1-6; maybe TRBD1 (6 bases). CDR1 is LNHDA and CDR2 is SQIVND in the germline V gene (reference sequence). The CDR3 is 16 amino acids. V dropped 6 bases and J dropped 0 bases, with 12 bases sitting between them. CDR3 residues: CASRTGWSSYNSPLHF. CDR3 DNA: TGTGCCAGTAGGACAGGCTGGAGCTCCTATAATTCACCCCTCCACTTT.

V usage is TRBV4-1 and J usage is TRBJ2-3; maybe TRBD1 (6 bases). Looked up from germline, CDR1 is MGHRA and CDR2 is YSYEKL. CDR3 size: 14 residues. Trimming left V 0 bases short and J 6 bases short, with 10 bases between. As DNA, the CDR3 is TGCGCCAGCAGCCAAGAACCCCAGGGGGATACGCAGTATTTT. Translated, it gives CASSQEPQGDTQYF.

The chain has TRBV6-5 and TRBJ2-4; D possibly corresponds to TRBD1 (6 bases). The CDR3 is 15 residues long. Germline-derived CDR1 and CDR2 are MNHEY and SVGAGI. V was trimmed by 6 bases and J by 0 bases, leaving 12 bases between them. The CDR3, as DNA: TGTGCCAGCAGCGACACAGGGCTAGCCAAAAACATTCAGTACTTC. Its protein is CASSDTGLAKNIQYF.

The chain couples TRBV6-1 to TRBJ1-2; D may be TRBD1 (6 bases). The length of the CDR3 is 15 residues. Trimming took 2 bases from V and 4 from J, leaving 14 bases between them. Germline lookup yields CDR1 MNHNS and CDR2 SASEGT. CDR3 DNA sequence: TGTGCCAGCAGTGAATCGCCAGGGGCAGGCTATGGCTACACCTTC. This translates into CASSESPGAGYGYTF.